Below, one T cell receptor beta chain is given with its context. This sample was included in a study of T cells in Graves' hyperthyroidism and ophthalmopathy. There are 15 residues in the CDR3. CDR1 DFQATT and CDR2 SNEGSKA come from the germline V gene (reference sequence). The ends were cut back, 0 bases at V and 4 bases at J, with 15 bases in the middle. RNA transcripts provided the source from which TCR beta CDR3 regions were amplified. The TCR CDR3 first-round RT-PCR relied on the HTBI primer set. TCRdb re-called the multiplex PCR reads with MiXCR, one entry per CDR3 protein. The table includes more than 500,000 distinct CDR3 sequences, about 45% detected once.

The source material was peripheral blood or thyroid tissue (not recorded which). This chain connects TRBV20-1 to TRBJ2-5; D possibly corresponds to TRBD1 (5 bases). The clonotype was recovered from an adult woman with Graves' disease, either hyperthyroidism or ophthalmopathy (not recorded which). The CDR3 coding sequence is TGCAGTGCTAGAGATGATGGTAGGGGTCCAGAGACCCAGTACTTC. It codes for CSARDDGRGPETQYF.